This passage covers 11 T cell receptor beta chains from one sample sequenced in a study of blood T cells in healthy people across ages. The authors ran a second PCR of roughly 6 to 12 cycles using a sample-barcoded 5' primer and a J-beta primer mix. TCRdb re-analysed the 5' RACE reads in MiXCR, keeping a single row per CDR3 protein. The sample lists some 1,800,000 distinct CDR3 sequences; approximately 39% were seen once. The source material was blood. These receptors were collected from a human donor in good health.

The DNA of the CDR3 is TGTGCCAGCAGCCAAGGGGGGAGGCATACGCAGTATTTT. Its protein product is CASSQGGRHTQYF. The chain recombines TRBV3-1 with TRBJ2-3; D is possibly TRBD2 (6 bases). Germline V CDR1 and CDR2: LGHDT, YNNKEL (reference sequence). The CDR3 runs 13 residues. Trimming left V 1 base short and J 7 bases short, with 9 bases between.

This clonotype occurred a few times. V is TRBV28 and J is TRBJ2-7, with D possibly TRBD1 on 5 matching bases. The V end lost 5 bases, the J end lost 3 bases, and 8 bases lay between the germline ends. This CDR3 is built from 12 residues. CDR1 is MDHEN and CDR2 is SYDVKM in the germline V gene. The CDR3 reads CASSIQDYEQYF. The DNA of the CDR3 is TGTGCCAGCAGTATACAGGACTACGAGCAGTACTTC.

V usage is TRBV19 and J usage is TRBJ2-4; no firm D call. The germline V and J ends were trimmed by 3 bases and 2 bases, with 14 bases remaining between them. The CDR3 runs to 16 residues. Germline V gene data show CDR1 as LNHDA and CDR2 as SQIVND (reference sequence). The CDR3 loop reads CASSMGGGESKNIQYF. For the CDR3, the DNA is TGTGCCAGTAGTATGGGCGGCGGTGAATCCAAAAACATTCAGTACTTC.

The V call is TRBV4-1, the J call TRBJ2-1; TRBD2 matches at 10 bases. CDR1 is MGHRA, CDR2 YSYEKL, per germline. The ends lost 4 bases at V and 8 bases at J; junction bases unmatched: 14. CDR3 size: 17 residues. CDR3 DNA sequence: TGCGCCAGCAGCCGGCGTCTAGCTAGCGGGGGTTACGATGAGCAGTTCTTC. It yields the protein CASSRRLASGGYDEQFF.

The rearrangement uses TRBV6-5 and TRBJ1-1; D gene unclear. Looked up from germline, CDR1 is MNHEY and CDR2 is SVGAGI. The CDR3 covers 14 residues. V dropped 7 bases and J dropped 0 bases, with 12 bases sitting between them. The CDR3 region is CASISSRLNTEAFF. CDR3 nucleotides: TGTGCCAGCATTAGTAGTAGACTGAACACTGAAGCTTTCTTT.

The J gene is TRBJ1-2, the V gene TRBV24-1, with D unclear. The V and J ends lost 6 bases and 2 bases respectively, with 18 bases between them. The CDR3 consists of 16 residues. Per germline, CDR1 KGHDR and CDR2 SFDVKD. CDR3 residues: CATSPGRLGGNYGYTF. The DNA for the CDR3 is TGTGCCACCAGTCCCGGGCGTTTGGGCGGCAACTATGGCTACACCTTC.

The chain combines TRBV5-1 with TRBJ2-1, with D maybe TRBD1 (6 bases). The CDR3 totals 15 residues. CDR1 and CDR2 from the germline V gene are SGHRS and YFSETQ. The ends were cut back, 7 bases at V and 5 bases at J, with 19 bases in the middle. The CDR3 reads CASRDSGTSHNEQFF. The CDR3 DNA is TGCGCCAGCCGCGATTCCGGGACATCTCACAATGAGCAGTTCTTC.

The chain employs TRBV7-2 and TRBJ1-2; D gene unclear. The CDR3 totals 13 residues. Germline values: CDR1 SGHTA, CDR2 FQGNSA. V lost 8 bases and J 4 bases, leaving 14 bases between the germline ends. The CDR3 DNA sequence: TGTGCCAGCGCGGAAAAACTGGGCTATGGCTACACCTTC. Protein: CASAEKLGYGYTF.

The chain's CDR3 is CASSSPGLASINEQFF. For the CDR3, the DNA is TGCGCCAGCAGCTCTCCGGGACTAGCGTCGATCAATGAGCAGTTCTTC. The gene calls are TRBV5-1 and TRBJ2-1; 10 bases are a match to TRBD2. There are 16 residues in the CDR3. After removal of 3 bases from V and 6 bases from J, the junction contained 9 bases not matched to a gene. In germline, CDR1 is SGHRS, CDR2 YFSETQ.

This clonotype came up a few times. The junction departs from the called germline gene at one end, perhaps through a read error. The CDR3 DNA reads TGTGCCAGCAGTCCCCTCGAGGGAGGCCAAGAGACTCAGTACTTC. Protein sequence: CASSPLEGGQETQYF. This chain links TRBV28 with TRBJ2-5; possibly TRBD2 for D (6 bases). Germline CDR1 and CDR2: MDHEN and SYDVKM. This CDR3 comprises 15 residues.

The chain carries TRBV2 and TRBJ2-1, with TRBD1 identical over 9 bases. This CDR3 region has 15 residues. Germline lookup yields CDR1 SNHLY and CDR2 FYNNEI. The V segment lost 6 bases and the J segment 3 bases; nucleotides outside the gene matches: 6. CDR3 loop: CASSGAGQGYNEQFF. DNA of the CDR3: TGTGCCAGCAGCGGGGCGGGACAGGGCTACAATGAGCAGTTCTTC.